What follows are 7 T cell receptor beta chains derived from one specimen sequenced in a study of blood T cells in healthy people across ages. Through a sample-barcoded 5' primer and a J-beta primer mix, a second PCR was run for 7 to 11 cycles. One entry per CDR3 protein results from TCRdb running MiXCR on the 5' RACE reads. The sample has fewer than 950,000 distinct CDR3 sequences, 30% to 45% seen once. Sequencing input: blood. These receptors were collected from a man between 18 and 35 years old in good health.

The V and J genes are TRBV30 and TRBJ1-1; weak D call: TRBD1 (5 bases). This CDR3 contains 15 residues. With 0 bases removed from V and 5 bases from J, the gap between germline ends came to 16 bases. Per the germline V gene, CDR1 is GTSNPN and CDR2 is SVGIG (reference sequence). DNA of the CDR3: TGTGCCTGGAGTGTACTGTCGGCCGGGGGGACTGAAGCTTTCTTT. It yields the protein CAWSVLSAGGTEAFF.

This sequence joins TRBV7-9 and TRBJ2-1, with 15 bases fitting TRBD2. V lost 3 bases and J lost 0; bases outside the gene matches: 6. Germline V gene data show CDR1 as SEHNR and CDR2 as FQNEAQ (reference sequence). This CDR3 has 19 amino acids. This CDR3 reads CASSFLGTSGGSSYNEQFF. CDR3 sequence (DNA): TGTGCCAGCAGCTTCCTTGGGACTAGCGGGGGGAGCTCCTACAATGAGCAGTTCTTC. The entire variable domain, with the rest obtained from reference TRBV7-9 and TRBJ2-1, is as follows: DTGVSQNPRHKITKRGQNVTFRCDPISEHNRLYWYRQTLGQGPEFLTYFQNEAQLEKSRLLSDRFSAERPKGSFSTLEIQRTEQGDSAMYLCASSFLGTSGGSSYNEQFFGPGTRLTVL.

This clonotype has just a few counts. The V and J genes are TRBV14 and TRBJ2-6; TRBD1 is a possible D gene (5 bases). The V end lost 0 bases, the J end lost 0 bases, and 18 bases lay between the germline ends. The CDR3 spans 20 residues. Germline assignment: CDR1 SGHDN and CDR2 FVKESK. CDR3 protein: CASSQDEAGPVLSGANVLTF. The CDR3 DNA follows: TGTGCCAGCAGCCAAGATGAGGCAGGGCCTGTTCTCTCTGGGGCCAACGTCCTGACTTTC.

In its sample, this clonotype was seen many times. The CDR3 is CASTLGGSTDTQYF. In nucleotides, the CDR3 is TGTGCCAGCACCCTAGGGGGGAGCACAGATACGCAGTATTTT. The genes are TRBV12-3 or TRBV12-4 and TRBJ2-3, with D perhaps TRBD1 or TRBD2 (6 bases each). V dropped 7 bases and J dropped 0 bases, with 11 bases sitting between them. This CDR3 is built from 14 residues.

This clonotype appeared many times. V is TRBV20-1 and J is TRBJ2-4; TRBD1 agrees at 7 bases. The CDR3 totals 12 residues. Germline V CDR1 and CDR2: DFQATT, SNEGSKA (reference sequence). With V trimmed by 7 bases and J by 7 bases, 7 bases remained unmatched. The CDR3 coding sequence is TGCAGTGTCATAGACAGGGCTAACATTCAGTACTTC. Translation gives CSVIDRANIQYF.

This clonotype was recorded only once. The V gene is TRBV7-2, the J gene TRBJ2-7, with D maybe TRBD2 (5 bases). The CDR3 covers 15 residues. V was shortened by 1 base and J by 7 bases, with 17 bases between the two germline ends. The V gene's germline CDR1 is SGHTA and CDR2 FQGNSA. CDR3 bases: TGTGCCAGCAGCTTAGTTCCGGGGAATAGGGATGAGCAGTACTTC. It yields the protein CASSLVPGNRDEQYF.

CDR3 residues: CASSPGGSEASTDTQYF. The CDR3 DNA follows: TGTGCCAGCAGTCCGGGGGGGAGCGAGGCTAGCACAGATACGCAGTATTTT. This chain connects TRBV28 to TRBJ2-3; TRBD2 matches at 8 bases. The CDR3 contains 17 residues. Germline CDR1 MDHEN, CDR2 SYDVKM. Trimming at V came to 5 bases and at J to 0 bases, leaving 10 bases not matched to a gene.